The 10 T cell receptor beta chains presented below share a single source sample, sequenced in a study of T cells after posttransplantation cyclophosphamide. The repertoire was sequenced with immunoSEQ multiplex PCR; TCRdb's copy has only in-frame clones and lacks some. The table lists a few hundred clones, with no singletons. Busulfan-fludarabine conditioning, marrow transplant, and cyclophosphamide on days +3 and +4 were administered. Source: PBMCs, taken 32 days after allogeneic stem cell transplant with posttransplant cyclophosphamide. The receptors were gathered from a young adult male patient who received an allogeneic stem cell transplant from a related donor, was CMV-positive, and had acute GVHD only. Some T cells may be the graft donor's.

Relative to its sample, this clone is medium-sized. Written as DNA, the CDR3 is TGCGCCAGCAGCCCACAGGGGGCGCGCCCAGATACGCAGTATTTT. It codes for CASSPQGARPDTQYF. J is TRBJ2-3 and V is TRBV5-1; 9 nucleotides match TRBD1. The V and J ends lost 4 bases and 4 bases, in that order; junction bases with no gene match: 7. Germline V lookup: CDR1 SGHRS, CDR2 YFSETQ. The CDR3 has 15 amino acids.

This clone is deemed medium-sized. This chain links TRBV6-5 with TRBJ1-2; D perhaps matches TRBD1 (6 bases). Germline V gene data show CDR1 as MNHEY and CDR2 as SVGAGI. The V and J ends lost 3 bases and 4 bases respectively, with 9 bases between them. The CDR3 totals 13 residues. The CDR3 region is CASSYTGTYGYTF. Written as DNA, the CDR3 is TGTGCCAGCAGTTATACAGGGACCTATGGCTACACCTTC.

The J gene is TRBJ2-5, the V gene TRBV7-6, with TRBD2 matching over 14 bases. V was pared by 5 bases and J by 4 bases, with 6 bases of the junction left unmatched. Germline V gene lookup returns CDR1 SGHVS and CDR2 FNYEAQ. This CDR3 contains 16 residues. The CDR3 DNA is TGTGCCAGCAGCCCGCTGACTAGCGGGGGGGGAGAGACCCAGTACTTC. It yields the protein CASSPLTSGGGETQYF.

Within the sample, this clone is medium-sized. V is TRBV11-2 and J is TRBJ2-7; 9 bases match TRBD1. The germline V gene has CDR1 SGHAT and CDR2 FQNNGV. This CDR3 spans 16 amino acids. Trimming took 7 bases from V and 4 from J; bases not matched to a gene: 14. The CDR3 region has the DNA TGTGCCAGCACCACAGCCCGGGACAGGGAGTTGTACGAGCAGTACTTC. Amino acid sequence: CASTTARDRELYEQYF.

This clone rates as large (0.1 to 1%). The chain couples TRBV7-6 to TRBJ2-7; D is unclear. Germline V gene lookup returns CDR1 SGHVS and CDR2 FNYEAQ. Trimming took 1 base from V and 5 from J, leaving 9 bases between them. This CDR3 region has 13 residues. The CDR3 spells CASSLVDRDEQYF. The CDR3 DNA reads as TGTGCCAGCAGCTTAGTCGATCGGGACGAGCAGTACTTC.

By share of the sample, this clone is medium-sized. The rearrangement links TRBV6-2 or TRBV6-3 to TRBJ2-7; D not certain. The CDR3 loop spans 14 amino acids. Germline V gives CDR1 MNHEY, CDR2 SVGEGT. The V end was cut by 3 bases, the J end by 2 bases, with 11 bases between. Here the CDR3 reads CASSYTGWAYEQYF. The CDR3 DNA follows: TGTGCCAGCAGTTATACGGGTTGGGCCTACGAGCAGTACTTC.

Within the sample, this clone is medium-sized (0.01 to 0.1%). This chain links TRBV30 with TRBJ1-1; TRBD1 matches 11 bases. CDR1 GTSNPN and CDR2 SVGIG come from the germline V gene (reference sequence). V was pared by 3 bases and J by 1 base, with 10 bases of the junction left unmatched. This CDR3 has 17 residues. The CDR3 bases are TGTGCCTGGAGCCAGGTTGGGACAGGGGGGCCGAACACTGAAGCTTTCTTT. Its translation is CAWSQVGTGGPNTEAFF.

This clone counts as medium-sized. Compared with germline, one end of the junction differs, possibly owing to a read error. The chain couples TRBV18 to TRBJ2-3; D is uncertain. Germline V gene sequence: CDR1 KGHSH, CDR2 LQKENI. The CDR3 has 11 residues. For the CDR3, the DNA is TGTGCCAGCTCAGCCACAGATCCGCAGTATTTT. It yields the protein CASSATDPQYF.

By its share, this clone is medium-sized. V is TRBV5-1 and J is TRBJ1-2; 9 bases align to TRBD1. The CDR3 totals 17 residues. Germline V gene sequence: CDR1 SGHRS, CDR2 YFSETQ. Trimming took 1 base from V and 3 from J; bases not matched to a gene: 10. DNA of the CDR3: TGCGCCAGCAGCTTGCAGGGACAGGGATATGGGGACTATGGCTACACCTTC. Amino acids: CASSLQGQGYGDYGYTF.

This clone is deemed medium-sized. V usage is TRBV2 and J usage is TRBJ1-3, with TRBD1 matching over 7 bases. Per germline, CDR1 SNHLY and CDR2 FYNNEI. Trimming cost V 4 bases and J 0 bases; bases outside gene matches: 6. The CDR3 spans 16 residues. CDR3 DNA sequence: TGTGCCAGCAGTGTTGGGGGACAGCTCTCTGGAAACACCATATATTTT. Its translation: CASSVGGQLSGNTIYF.